A selection of T cell receptor beta chains follows, all from one sample in a study of cytomegalovirus exposure and HLA in healthy donors. Repertoires were generated with immunoSEQ multiplex PCR, while TCRdb's copy carries only in-frame clones and drops some. Found here are 85,000 to 100,000 clones, under 85% of them singletons; the top ten hold under 4.5%. What was sequenced was PBMCs. The receptors derive from a female donor in good health and CMV-seropositive. CDR3s include the opening cysteine and the closing phenylalanine or tryptophan. A D gene is named only where the DNA matches it firmly. A clone size is listed for some rows: how often the clone was seen (once, few, many), or a class if it is expanded.

TRBJ2-1	TRBV29-1	NA	NA	TGCAGCGTTGAAGCCCCTTGGAGGTCCAATGAGCAGTTCTTC	CSVEAPWRSNEQFF
TRBJ2-5	TRBV19	NA	NA	TGTGCCAGTAGCGGTCTTGGAGAGACCCAGTACTTC	CASSGLGETQYF
TRBJ2-7	TRBV9	TRBD1	once	TGTGCCAGCAGCACCGATTATACCGGGACAGGGGGCCGCGAGCAGTACTTC	CASSTDYTGTGGREQYF
TRBJ1-1	TRBV25-1	TRBD1	NA	TGTGCCAGCAGTGGCCGGGACAGGCTTCCAATAAGCTTCTTT	CASSGRDRLPISFF
TRBJ1-4	TRBV7-9	TRBD1	NA	TGTGCCAGCAGCCCACTTCCGACAGGGTCTAATGAAAAACTGTTTTTT	CASSPLPTGSNEKLFF
TRBJ1-1	TRBV29-1	TRBD1	few	TGCAGCGTTCCAGGGGGTGTGAACACTGAAGCTTTCTTT	CSVPGGVNTEAFF
TRBJ1-4	TRBV5-4	NA	NA	TGTGCCAGCGGTAGAACAGGGCGTAATGAAAAACTGTTTTTT	CASGRTGRNEKLFF
TRBJ2-5	TRBV5-1	NA	NA	TGCGCCAGCAGCTTGGGCTACGGGGAAGAGACCCAGTACTTC	CASSLGYGEETQYF
TRBJ1-2	TRBV25-1	NA	NA	TGTGCCAGCAGTGATTTACAGGGAAGAGGCTACACCTTC	CASSDLQGRGYTF
TRBJ1-2	TRBV6-5	TRBD1	once	TGTGCCAGTGGACAGGGGGTTTCTAATGGCTACACCTTC	CASGQGVSNGYTF
TRBJ2-1	TRBV5-6	TRBD2	NA	TGTGCCAGCAGCTGGGGGACTAGCAGGGTTGAGCAGTTCTTC	CASSWGTSRVEQFF
TRBJ2-7	TRBV19	TRBD2	NA	TGTGCCAGTAGTGCGGGACTAGCGGGAAGCTACGAGCAGTACTTC	CASSAGLAGSYEQYF
TRBJ2-1	TRBV27	TRBD1	NA	TGTGCCAGCAGTTTACCAAGGGGGCTAGGAAACAATGAGCAGTTCTTC	CASSLPRGLGNNEQFF
TRBJ2-5	TRBV9	NA	NA	TGTGCCAGCAGTCACGGGGAAGAGACCCAGTACTTC	CASSHGEETQYF
TRBJ1-2	TRBV19	TRBD1	NA	TGTGCCAGTAGCGTCCCGGGACAGGGCAACTATGGCTACACCTTC	CASSVPGQGNYGYTF
TRBJ1-1	TRBV7-2	NA	NA	TGTGCCAGCAGCCAACAGGGTGCCACTGAAGCTTTCTTT	CASSQQGATEAFF
TRBJ2-2	TRBV18	TRBD1	NA	TGTGCCAGCTCACCACCTTTACTCGGGACAGGGGTATGGACCGGGGAGCTGTTTTTT	CASSPPLLGTGVWTGELFF
TRBJ1-2	TRBV5-1	NA	NA	TGCGCCAGCAGCTTTAACACCGAGACGGGTGGCTACACCTTC	CASSFNTETGGYTF
TRBJ2-3	TRBV27	NA	NA	TGTGCCAGCAGTCCCCAGGGCGTAAGCACAGATACGCAGTATTTT	CASSPQGVSTDTQYF
TRBJ2-6	TRBV30	TRBD1	NA	TGTGCCTGGAGGACAGGGTTTGGGGCCAACGTCCTGACTTTC	CAWRTGFGANVLTF
TRBJ1-5	TRBV28	TRBD1	NA	TGTGCCAGCACCCCGGGACAGGGAGGCAATCAGCCCCAGCATTTT	CASTPGQGGNQPQHF
TRBJ2-5	TRBV7-7	TRBD2	NA	TGTGCCAGCAGTCTAGCGGGGGGGCGGGAGACCCAGTACTTC	CASSLAGGRETQYF
TRBJ1-2	TRBV29-1	TRBD1	NA	TGCAGCGTTGTGTTTACAGGGGCCCTGTATGGCTACACCTTC	CSVVFTGALYGYTF
TRBJ1-1	TRBV30	TRBD1	NA	TGTGCCTGGAGCGCGGACAGGGGCACGAGGGCTTTCTTT	CAWSADRGTRAFF
TRBJ1-1	TRBV6-1	NA	NA	TGTGCCAGCAGTCAGGCAGGAATGAACACTGAAGCTTTCTTT	CASSQAGMNTEAFF